The present T cell receptor beta chain was sequenced within a study of regulatory T cells in long-lasting Graves disease. In its sample, this clonotype was seen many times. As yet, its antigen is unknown. This CDR3 comprises 16 residues. Trimming took 7 bases from V and 2 from J, leaving 20 bases between them. Germline loops: CDR1 MDHEN, CDR2 SYDVKM. Points from the study as a whole: Results may be inaccurate due to the small sample size.

The authors built TCR beta libraries using iRepertoire HTBI primers and Arm-PCR of CDR3 regions. MiXCR, run by TCRdb on the multiplex PCR reads, gives a single entry per CDR3 protein. The data contain around 500,000 distinct CDR3 sequences, about 20% of them singletons. The time point here: persistent/refractory GD, antithyroid drugs over 5 years with positive TRAb. The TCR library was made from RNA extracted from PBMCs. Peripheral blood, about 10 milliliters of it, was drawn into EDTA tubes. The chain uses TRBV28 and TRBJ1-2, with D hard to call. This specimen was peripheral blood mononuclear cells (PBMCs), taken when the disease was refractory, from a patient treated with antithyroid drugs. The sequence was collected from a female donor with Graves disease. The CDR3 DNA sequence: TGTGCCAGCACCACAATCCCCCCGGCTATAAACTATGGCTACACCTTC. Its protein is CASTTIPPAINYGYTF.